The rows below give T cell receptor beta chains drawn from one sample of a study of spatial heterogeneity in lung cancer. TCRdb redid the calling of the 5' RACE reads with MiXCR, one entry per CDR3 protein. The repertoire holds about 36,000 distinct CDR3 sequences, with approximately 7.5% as singletons. The sequences come from PBMCs, collected at follow-up. The receptors here all came from a male donor with early-stage non-small cell lung cancer. Each CDR3 is given with its conserved first and last residue. The order of the fields is CDR3 length, J gene, D gene, V gene, clone size, CDR3 DNA, CDR3 protein. The D gene is left open where the match is weak. Clone sizes are given selectively: once, few, many, or a class where the clone is expanded.

14	TRBJ2-3	-	TRBV3-1	once	TGTGCCAGCAGCCAAGGGTACGGGGAAGATACGCAGTATTTT	CASSQGYGEDTQYF
12	TRBJ1-5	-	TRBV9	-	TGTGCCAGCAGCGTAGGCGATCAGCCCCAGCATTTT	CASSVGDQPQHF
14	TRBJ2-3	-	TRBV29-1	many	TGCAGCGTTGGTTGGGTTTCGAGCACAGATACGCAGTATTTT	CSVGWVSSTDTQYF
13	TRBJ2-5	-	TRBV29-1	many	TGCAGCGTTGATTGGGACTCCCAAGAGACCCAGTACTTC	CSVDWDSQETQYF
14	TRBJ2-7	-	TRBV7-8	many	TGTGCCAGCAGCTTAGCCGCCGGGGCTTACGAGCAGTACTTC	CASSLAAGAYEQYF
14	TRBJ2-5	TRBD2	TRBV6-5	many	TGTGCCAGCGGCTCTATGGGGGGGGTTGGACCCCAGTACTTC	CASGSMGGVGPQYF
15	TRBJ2-7	-	TRBV1	few	TGCACCAGCAGCCTGCGGAGTCCGGGGGGGTACGAGCAGTACTTC	CTSSLRSPGGYEQYF
11	TRBJ1-2	-	TRBV29-1	few	TGCAGCGTTGACCCAGACTATGGCTACACCTTC	CSVDPDYGYTF
17	TRBJ2-3	TRBD2	TRBV20-1	many	TGCAGTGCTAGAGTGGGACTAGCGGGGGGGGCCACAGATACGCAGTATTTT	CSARVGLAGGATDTQYF
12	TRBJ1-5	TRBD1	TRBV2	medium-sized	TGTGCCAGCAGTAAACAGGGGGGACCCCAGCATTTT	CASSKQGGPQHF
14	TRBJ1-1	-	TRBV5-1	many	TGCGCCAGCAGCTACTACAGGGAGGGGGTTGAAGCTTTCTTT	CASSYYREGVEAFF
17	TRBJ1-4	TRBD1	TRBV10-1	few	TGCGCCAGCCACGGACAGGGTATTAATTGGGTATTGGAAAAACTGTTTTTT	CASHGQGINWVLEKLFF
17	TRBJ1-1	TRBD1	TRBV7-2	medium-sized	TGTGCCAGCAGCGAACCCAGGGACAGGGCGCTGGGCACTGAAGCTTTCTTT	CASSEPRDRALGTEAFF
15	TRBJ1-2	TRBD1	TRBV5-5	few	TGTGCCAGCAGCGTAATCGGGACAGGGAGGAATGGCTACACCTTC	CASSVIGTGRNGYTF
13	TRBJ2-5	TRBD1	TRBV25-1	many	TGTGCCAGTAGACAGGGCAACCAAGAGACCCAGTACTTC	CASRQGNQETQYF
15	TRBJ2-1	TRBD1	TRBV11-2	few	TGTGCCAGCAGCTTATGGGACAGGAGTGAAAATGAGCAGTTCTTC	CASSLWDRSENEQFF
17	TRBJ2-3	TRBD1	TRBV4-1	many	TGCGCCAGCAGCCAAGATTCCGGGACAGTCAGCACAGATACGCAGTATTTT	CASSQDSGTVSTDTQYF
12	TRBJ2-3	-	TRBV29-1	-	TGCAGCGTTGATACCGGGACAGATACGCAGTATTTT	CSVDTGTDTQYF
14	TRBJ2-2	TRBD1	TRBV12-3/TRBV12-4	-	TGTGCCAGCAGACGAACAGGGGGCTTGGGGGAGCTGTTTTTT	CASRRTGGLGELFF
16	TRBJ2-1	TRBD2	TRBV20-1	many	TGCAGTGCTAGAGCGCTAGCGGGGGCCGGACAGAATGAGCAGTTCTTC	CSARALAGAGQNEQFF
10	TRBJ2-5	-	TRBV14	medium-sized	TGTGCCAGCAGCCAAGAGACCCAGTACTTC	CASSQETQYF
16	TRBJ2-7	-	TRBV3-1	many	TGTGCCAGCAGCCAAGGCGTCGGGTCGACAAATAACGAGCAGTACTTC	CASSQGVGSTNNEQYF
15	TRBJ2-7	-	TRBV2	many	TGTGCCAGCGGACCGCAGGGGTTCCCGTCCTACGAGCAGTACTTC	CASGPQGFPSYEQYF
14	TRBJ2-7	-	TRBV5-1	few	TGCGCCAGCAGCTTGTCGGCAGGGAGGAACGAGCAGTACTTC	CASSLSAGRNEQYF
13	TRBJ2-3	-	TRBV12-3/TRBV12-4	many	TGTGCCAGCAGTTTAATGCTGACAGATACGCAGTATTTT	CASSLMLTDTQYF
16	TRBJ2-7	TRBD1	TRBV9	-	TGTGCCAGCAGCGAGGGGACAGGGGTCAGGTCCTACGAGCAGTACTTC	CASSEGTGVRSYEQYF
15	TRBJ1-2	-	TRBV5-1	many	TGCGCCAGCAGCTTGGACGGGGGCTCGAACTATGGCTACACCTTC	CASSLDGGSNYGYTF
14	TRBJ2-2	-	TRBV9	-	TGTGCCAGCAGCGTTGCCAGCCAAACCGGGGAGCTGTTTTTT	CASSVASQTGELFF
14	TRBJ2-3	-	TRBV5-1	few	TGCGCCAGCAGCTATAGGGACAGCACAGATACGCAGTATTTT	CASSYRDSTDTQYF
14	TRBJ1-5	-	TRBV27	many	TGTGCCAGCAGTTCGGCAGATAGCAATCAGCCCCAGCATTTT	CASSSADSNQPQHF
15	TRBJ2-5	TRBD2	TRBV6-2/TRBV6-3	few	TGTGCCAGCAGTCAAAAACTAGCGGGGGCTGAGACCCAGTACTTC	CASSQKLAGAETQYF
15	TRBJ1-2	TRBD1	TRBV7-9	many	TGTGCCAGCAGCCCCCCGACAGGGGGCGGGAGTGGCTACACCTTC	CASSPPTGGGSGYTF